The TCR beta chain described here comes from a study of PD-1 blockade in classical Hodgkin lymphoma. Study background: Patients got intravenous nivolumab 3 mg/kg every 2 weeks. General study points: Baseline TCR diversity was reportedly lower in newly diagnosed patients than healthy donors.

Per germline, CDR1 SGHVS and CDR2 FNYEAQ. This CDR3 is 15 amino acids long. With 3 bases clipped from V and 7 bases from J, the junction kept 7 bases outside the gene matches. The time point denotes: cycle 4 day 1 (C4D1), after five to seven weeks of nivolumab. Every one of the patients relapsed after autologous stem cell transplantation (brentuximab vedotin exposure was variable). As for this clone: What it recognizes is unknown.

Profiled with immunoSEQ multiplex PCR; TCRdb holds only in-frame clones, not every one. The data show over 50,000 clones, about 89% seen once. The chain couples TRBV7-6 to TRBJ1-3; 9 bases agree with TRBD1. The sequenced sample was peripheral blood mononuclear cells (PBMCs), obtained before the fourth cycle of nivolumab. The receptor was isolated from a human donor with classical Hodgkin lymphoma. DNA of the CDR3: TGTGCCAGCAGCTTGGGACAGGGTAACCGTAACACCATATATTTT. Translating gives CASSLGQGNRNTIYF.